The TCR beta chain described here comes from a study of blood T cell repertoires in COVID-19. Overall study: Italy, Spain and the United States were the sources of the convalescent and acute COVID-19 samples. T cells, B-cell-depleted T cells, or PBMCs provided the cDNA or gDNA that served as material.

As handled by the study authors: Cell counts per sample came from amplifying reference gene primers. Assay: immunoSEQ multiplex PCR; the TCRdb copy retains only in-frame clones and omits some. V and J calls and clone size are those listed in that table; D and trimming were worked out from the DNA. The table includes about 380,000 clones, more than 80% detected once. CDR1 is MNHEY and CDR2 is SVGAGI in the germline V gene. There are 14 residues in the CDR3. The germline V and J ends were trimmed by 8 bases and 0 bases, with 14 bases remaining between them. V usage is TRBV6-5 and J usage is TRBJ2-7; tentatively, D is TRBD1 (6 bases). The sequenced material came from peripheral blood. The sequence was collected from a man aged 35-49 years with acute or convalescent COVID-19. CDR3 protein: CASHRSTGSYEQYF. For the CDR3, the DNA is TGTGCCAGCCACCGATCGACAGGCTCCTACGAGCAGTACTTC.